This passage covers 13 T cell receptor beta chains from one sample sequenced in a study of neurological immune-mediated disorders. From the 5' RACE reads, TCRdb called clonotypes with MiXCR, one entry per CDR3 protein. In the table there are roughly 80,000 distinct CDR3 sequences, 15% to 20% of which are singletons. What was sequenced was PBMCs. These receptors came from a woman aged 40 to 55 in good health.

This clonotype was detected many times. The chain joins TRBV7-2 to TRBJ2-3; the match to TRBD2 covers 8 bases. Per germline, CDR1 SGHTA and CDR2 FQGNSA. The J segment lost 6 bases and the V segment lost 2 bases, leaving 4 bases of the junction unmatched. The CDR3 contains 14 residues. The CDR3 sequence is CASSLTSGGDTQYF. Written as DNA, the CDR3 is TGTGCCAGCAGCTTAACTTCGGGAGGGGATACGCAGTATTTT.

This clonotype appeared many times. J is TRBJ2-7 and V is TRBV6-1; TRBD2 matches 12 bases. This CDR3 has 14 residues. J gave up 4 bases and V 6 bases, and 4 bases lay outside the gene matches. Germline CDR1 reads MNHNS; CDR2 reads SASEGT. The CDR3 DNA reads as TGTGCCAGCAGAGGACTAGCGGGGCTATACGAGCAGTACGTC. Protein product: CASRGLAGLYEQYV.

The table lists this clonotype with many counts. The J gene is TRBJ2-1, the V gene TRBV24-1, with D perhaps matching TRBD1 (5 bases). V lost 3 bases, J lost 5 bases, and 16 bases lay in between. Germline CDR1 KGHDR, CDR2 SFDVKD. The CDR3 totals 16 residues. CDR3 region: CATSDPAGNTHNEQFF. CDR3 sequence (DNA): TGTGCCACCAGTGATCCCGCAGGGAATACCCACAATGAGCAGTTCTTC.

This clonotype has more than one count but fewer than ten. The CDR3 DNA is TGTGCCAGCAGTTCCGTCCCCCATGGCTACACCTTC. It translates to CASSSVPHGYTF. The chain employs TRBV28 and TRBJ1-2, with D uncertain. V shed 4 bases and J shed 6 bases, with 9 bases lying between them. The CDR3 extends over 12 amino acids. Germline CDR1 and CDR2: MDHEN and SYDVKM.

This clonotype was seen many times. The chain joins TRBV6-2 or TRBV6-3 to TRBJ1-5; 7 positions match TRBD1. CDR1 is MNHEY and CDR2 is SVGEGT in the germline V gene. This CDR3 has 17 amino acids. The J segment lost 2 bases and the V segment lost 6 bases, leaving 13 bases of the junction unmatched. CDR3 bases: TGTGCCAGCAGACCCGGGGGCTCAGGGGGGCGCAATCAGCCCCAGCATTTT. This codes for CASRPGGSGGRNQPQHF.

This clonotype was seen at least ten times. V gene TRBV27 combines with J gene TRBJ1-6; D is perhaps TRBD1 (5 bases). V shed 3 bases and J shed 8 bases, with 17 bases lying between them. Germline CDR1 is MNHEY and CDR2 is SMNVEV (reference sequence). This CDR3 has 16 amino acids. The CDR3 DNA follows: TGTGCCAGCAGTTTTGGGTGGGACGGACGCGATTCACCCCTCCACTTT. Protein sequence: CASSFGWDGRDSPLHF.

This clonotype came up many times. The chain recombines TRBV29-1 with TRBJ1-1; 9 bases match TRBD1. Germline CDR1 and CDR2: SQVTM and ANQGSEA. The CDR3 is 15 residues long. The V gene end was trimmed by 7 bases and the J gene end by 0 bases; junction bases not matched to a gene: 9. DNA of the CDR3: TGCAGCGCTGGGGGTGGACAGGGGATGAACACTGAAGCTTTCTTT. Protein: CSAGGGQGMNTEAFF.

The table lists this clonotype with many counts. The chain carries TRBV6-4 and TRBJ2-3, with TRBD1 identical over 8 bases. Looked up from germline, CDR1 is MRHNA and CDR2 is SNTAGT. This CDR3 comprises 14 residues. V was clipped by 0 bases and J by 4 bases; unmatched bases: 0. CDR3 coding DNA: TGTGCCAGCAGTGACTCGACAGGGGCAGATACGCAGTATTTT. It encodes CASSDSTGADTQYF.

There are a few counts of this clonotype. The V and J genes are TRBV3-1 and TRBJ1-1, with a tentative D call TRBD1 (6 bases). The germline V gene has CDR1 LGHDT and CDR2 YNNKEL (reference sequence). CDR3 length: 14 amino acids. V dropped 0 bases and J dropped 6 bases, with 11 bases sitting between them. For the CDR3, the DNA is TGTGCCAGCAGCCAAGATTGGGGGGGCGCTGAAGCTTTCTTT. Encoded protein: CASSQDWGGAEAFF.

This clonotype has only a few counts. The chain is built from TRBV5-1 and TRBJ2-2, with a weak D call TRBD1 (5 bases). The CDR3 runs 16 residues. From germline, CDR1 is SGHRS and CDR2 YFSETQ. Trimming pared 1 base from V and 0 bases from J, leaving 10 bases between. DNA for the CDR3: TGCGCCAGCAGCTTGCTACGGACAACGAACACCGGGGAGCTGTTTTTT. This gives the protein CASSLLRTTNTGELFF. The whole variable domain, remainder taken from reference TRBV5-1 and TRBJ2-2, is KAGVTQTPRYLIKTRGQQVTLSCSPISGHRSVSWYQQTPGQGLQFLFEYFSETQRNKGNFPGRFSGRQFSNSRSEMNVSTLELGDSALYLCASSLLRTTNTGELFFGEGSRLTVL.

The table lists this clonotype with many counts. The chain joins TRBV5-1 to TRBJ2-2; 9 bases align to TRBD1. The CDR3 covers 16 residues. Per the germline V gene, CDR1 is SGHRS and CDR2 is YFSETQ. With V trimmed by 4 bases and J by 3 bases, 7 bases remained unmatched. The CDR3 sequence: CASSLRTGDYTGELFF. DNA for the CDR3: TGCGCCAGCAGCCTGCGGACAGGGGACTACACCGGGGAGCTGTTTTTT.

This clonotype has more than one count but fewer than ten. As DNA, the CDR3 is TGCAGTATAAGCGGACAGGGGAACACTGAAGCTTTCTTT. It is translated as CSISGQGNTEAFF. This sequence joins TRBV20-1 and TRBJ1-1; 8 bases align to TRBD1. Germline loops: CDR1 DFQATT, CDR2 SNEGSKA (reference sequence). J gave up 1 base and V 8 bases, and 6 bases lay outside the gene matches. The CDR3 is 13 amino acids.

This clonotype has ten or more counts. The chain links TRBV20-1 to TRBJ1-1, with D maybe TRBD1 (5 bases). Per the germline V gene, CDR1 is DFQATT and CDR2 is SNEGSKA (reference sequence). With 7 bases removed from V and 3 bases from J, the gap between germline ends came to 15 bases. There are 13 residues in the CDR3. CDR3 in DNA: TGCAGTGTTCCGTCACCGGGGGACACTGAAGCTTTCTTT. Its translation is CSVPSPGDTEAFF.